What follows are 26 T cell receptor beta chains derived from one specimen sequenced in a study of shared clonotypes between healthy human individuals. TCRdb's copy holds only in-frame clones and misses some; the assay was immunoSEQ multiplex PCR. Here the sample spans approximately 470,000 clones, 70% to 85% being singletons. The sequencing input was PBMCs. Source of these receptors: a woman in her forties in good health. Some clones in this sample may be carry-over from other donors' samples.

This chain uses TRBV7-2 with TRBJ2-1; 11 nucleotides match TRBD2. V gave up 5 bases and J gave up 8 bases; unmatched junction bases: 8. The CDR3 runs to 15 residues. Germline-derived CDR1 and CDR2 are SGHTA and FQGNSA. Here the CDR3 reads CASSLSGRAIDEQFF. Written as DNA, the CDR3 is TGTGCCAGCAGCCTTAGCGGGAGGGCCATAGATGAGCAGTTCTTC.

The chain is built from TRBV28 and TRBJ1-5; no definite D call. The V end was cut by 8 bases, the J end by 0 bases, with 5 bases between. There are 12 residues in the CDR3. Germline values: CDR1 MDHEN, CDR2 SYDVKM. The CDR3 DNA reads TGTGCCAGCGGAGATAGCAATCAGCCCCAGCATTTT. Translation: CASGDSNQPQHF. The full variable domain, completed using reference TRBV28 and TRBJ1-5, is DVKVTQSSRYLVKRTGEKVFLECVQDMDHENMFWYRQDPGLGLRLIYFSYDVKMKEKGDIPEGYSVSREKKERFSLILESASTNQTSMYLCASGDSNQPQHFGDGTRLSIL.

This clone was counted once. The chain couples TRBV5-8 to TRBJ2-1, with 10 bases lining up with TRBD1. Germline CDR1 reads SGHTS; CDR2 reads YDEGEE. The V segment lost 2 bases and the J segment 4 bases; nucleotides outside the gene matches: 3. This CDR3 has 15 residues. In nucleotides, the CDR3 is TGTGCCAGCAGCTTCCGGGACAGGGGTTACAATGAGCAGTTCTTC. This gives the protein CASSFRDRGYNEQFF.

This chain joins TRBV28 and TRBJ1-2; D might be TRBD1 (6 bases). The germline gives CDR1 MDHEN, CDR2 SYDVKM. The CDR3 spans 14 residues. Trimming removed 3 bases from V and 3 bases from J, with 11 bases in between. In DNA form, the CDR3 reads TGTGCCAGCAGTTTGGGGGACACCCACTATGGCTACACCTTC. Translation: CASSLGDTHYGYTF.

The CDR3 bases are TGTGCCAGCAGCCCGGGGGGGGCGGCCTACGAGCAGTACTTC. Translated: CASSPGGAAYEQYF. This chain uses TRBV7-6 with TRBJ2-7, with TRBD2 matching over 8 bases. After removal of 5 bases from V and 2 bases from J, the junction contained 5 bases not matched to a gene. The germline V gene has CDR1 SGHVS and CDR2 FNYEAQ. CDR3 length equals 14 residues.

The chain is built from TRBV5-5 and TRBJ2-5; perhaps TRBD2 as D (5 bases). Between the trimmed V and J ends, which lost 4 bases and 4 bases, there was a span of 8 bases. Germline values: CDR1 SGHKS, CDR2 YYEKEE (reference sequence). The CDR3 consists of 12 residues. The CDR3 nucleotides read TGTGCCAGCAGCGGTAGCGTAGAGACCCAGTACTTC. Translated: CASSGSVETQYF.

Notes on this clone: The conserved phenylalanine or tryptophan is not found at the CDR3 terminus, so this likely reflects a read error. The chain couples TRBV29-1 to TRBJ1-1; unclear D gene. Looked up from germline, CDR1 is SQVTM and CDR2 is ANQGSEA. The CDR3 contains 14 residues. V gave up 4 bases and J gave up 3 bases, with 15 bases separating them. CDR3 sequence reads: CSVAIGNRDTEAFS. Written as DNA, the CDR3 is TGCAGCGTTGCGATTGGGAACAGAGACACTGAAGCTTTCTCT.

This clone was counted a few times. V is TRBV19 and J is TRBJ1-1; tentatively, D is TRBD1 (5 bases). Germline V gives CDR1 LNHDA, CDR2 SQIVND (reference sequence). There are 14 residues in the CDR3. V was shortened by 3 bases and J by 0 bases, with 8 bases between the two germline ends. This chain's CDR3 is CASSIQGVNTEAFF. The CDR3 DNA reads as TGTGCCAGTAGTATTCAAGGGGTGAACACTGAAGCTTTCTTT.

The chain recombines TRBV7-8 with TRBJ2-7, with 8 positions matching TRBD2. CDR1 and CDR2 (germline): SGHVS, FQNEAQ. The CDR3 length is 13 residues. V trimming: 6 bases; J trimming: 3 bases; junction bases outside the gene matches: 4. The CDR3 loop is CASRAGTSYEQYF. DNA of the CDR3: TGTGCCAGCAGAGCCGGGACTAGCTACGAGCAGTACTTC.

The chain carries TRBV11-1 and TRBJ2-7; D possibly corresponds to TRBD1 (6 bases). Trimming removed 0 bases from V and 5 bases from J, with 17 bases in between. The CDR3 is 16 amino acids. Per germline, CDR1 SGHAT and CDR2 FQDESV (reference sequence). Here the CDR3 reads CASSLATQGSNHEQYF. CDR3 nucleotide sequence: TGTGCCAGCAGCTTAGCAACGCAGGGGAGTAACCACGAGCAGTACTTC.

Regarding this clone: Other DNA sequences from this sample encode an identical CDR3 as well. The rearrangement links TRBV20-1 to TRBJ1-1, with unresolved D. CDR1 is DFQATT, CDR2 SNEGSKA, per germline (reference sequence). The CDR3 consists of 11 residues. Trimming removed 1 base at V and 4 bases at J, with 4 bases between. As DNA, the CDR3 is TGCAGTGCTAGAGGGGGCACTGAAGCTTTCTTT. Translation: CSARGGTEAFF.

This chain connects TRBV11-2 to TRBJ1-3; no clear D gene. This CDR3 has 15 residues. In germline, CDR1 is SGHAT, CDR2 FQNNGV. V lost 5 bases and J lost 2, with 13 bases in between. This CDR3 reads CASSPHVVAGNTIYF. For the CDR3, the DNA is TGTGCCAGCAGCCCCCACGTAGTAGCTGGAAACACCATATATTTT.

The genes are TRBV15 and TRBJ1-6, with no clear D. Germline loops: CDR1 LNHNV, CDR2 YYDKDF (reference sequence). This CDR3 spans 13 amino acids. Trimming took off 8 bases at V and 7 bases at J, with 12 bases between the two ends. CDR3 amino acids: CATVRSGNSPLHF. The CDR3 coding sequence is TGTGCCACCGTTCGTTCCGGCAATTCACCCCTCCACTTT. Full variable domain (outside the CDR3, taken from reference TRBV15 and TRBJ1-6): DAMVIQNPRYQVTQFGKPVTLSCSQTLNHNVMYWYQQKSSQAPKLLFHYYDKDFNNEADTPDNFQSRRPNTSFCFLDIRSPGLGDTAMYLCATVRSGNSPLHFGNGTRLTVT.

This chain uses TRBV9 with TRBJ2-5, with 7 positions matching TRBD1. The J call could be wrong; TRBJ2-7 is a better fit for the DNA end. CDR3 length equals 13 residues. Germline CDR1 is SGDLS and CDR2 is YYNGEE. The CDR3 is CASSVNRGSEQYF. In nucleotides, the CDR3 is TGTGCCAGCAGCGTGAACAGGGGCAGCGAGCAGTACTTC.

The chain has TRBV27 and TRBJ1-4; D unclear. CDR3 length: 19 amino acids. V was cut by 5 bases and J by 0 bases, with 22 bases left in between. Germline V lookup: CDR1 MNHEY, CDR2 SMNVEV (reference sequence). In DNA form, the CDR3 reads TGTGCCAGCAGTCGCCGGGATCTCGGTAGAGCTGCAACTAATGAAAAACTGTTTTTT. It translates to CASSRRDLGRAATNEKLFF.

The rearrangement uses TRBV19 and TRBJ1-1; 10 bases fit TRBD1. Unmatched junction bases numbered 11, after V lost 5 bases and J lost 11 bases. The CDR3 consists of 14 residues. The germline V gene encodes CDR1 LNHDA and CDR2 SQIVND (reference sequence). In DNA, the CDR3 is TGTGCCAGTAGTCTTCTTGACAGGGGGCTTTTGGCTTTCTTT. This sequence encodes CASSLLDRGLLAFF.

The rearrangement joins TRBV30 to TRBJ1-4; the D is unclear. V shed 8 bases and J shed 6 bases, with 13 bases lying between them. CDR3 length: 12 amino acids. The germline V gene encodes CDR1 GTSNPN and CDR2 SVGIG (reference sequence). The chain's CDR3 is CALRAPYEKLFF. The CDR3 region has the DNA TGTGCCCTACGGGCGCCTTATGAAAAACTGTTTTTT.

The chain joins TRBV10-3 to TRBJ2-3; tentative D call: TRBD2 (5 bases). The CDR3 extends over 13 amino acids. Germline assignment: CDR1 ENHRY and CDR2 SYGVKD. Trimming took 4 bases from V and 4 from J, leaving 9 bases between them. This CDR3 reads CAISVGVADTQYF. In DNA form, the CDR3 reads TGTGCCATCAGTGTCGGGGTCGCAGATACGCAGTATTTT.

The gene calls are TRBV19 and TRBJ1-1, with D unclear. V was cut by 10 bases and J by 5 bases, with 17 bases left in between. The CDR3 is 13 residues long. The V gene's germline CDR1 is LNHDA and CDR2 SQIVND (reference sequence). DNA for the CDR3: TGTGCCACCCTACTCCTCGGAAGTACTGAAGCTTTCTTT. It codes for CATLLLGSTEAFF.

This rearrangement joins TRBV10-3 to TRBJ1-1; D is undetermined. The CDR3 is 13 amino acids. Germline-derived CDR1 and CDR2 are ENHRY and SYGVKD. Trimming removed 3 bases at V and 1 base at J, with 6 bases between. The CDR3, as DNA: TGTGCCATCAGTGACATCCGGAACACTGAAGCTTTCTTT. Translation: CAISDIRNTEAFF.

The chain uses TRBV5-1 and TRBJ1-2; D gene uncertain. CDR1 is SGHRS, CDR2 YFSETQ, per germline. This CDR3 spans 13 amino acids. Trimming cost V 2 bases and J 3 bases, with 8 bases left between them. CDR3 nucleotide sequence: TGCGCCAGCAGCTTATTCACCGACTATGGCTACACCTTC. This encodes CASSLFTDYGYTF.

This clone has a handful of counts. Distinct nucleotide sequences in the sample also encode this CDR3. The chain has TRBV7-2 and TRBJ1-1; D is unclear. V lost 2 bases and J lost 4, with 5 bases in between. This CDR3 has 12 amino acids. The germline gives CDR1 SGHTA, CDR2 FQGNSA. The CDR3 DNA reads as TGTGCCAGCAGCTTATCGATCACTGAAGCTTTCTTT. It encodes CASSLSITEAFF.

On this clone itself: A read error likely explains this, since a far larger clone differs by one base. This chain connects TRBV11-2 to TRBJ2-7, with no clear D. With 5 bases removed from V and 8 bases from J, the gap between germline ends came to 13 bases. The CDR3 consists of 12 residues. Germline CDR1 is SGHAT and CDR2 is FQNNGV. This CDR3 is CASSDKDYKQYF. The CDR3 nucleotides read TGTGCCAGCAGCGACAAGGATTACAAGCAGTACTTC.

The DNA for the CDR3 is TGCGCCAGCAGCTTGCGGGGGGATAGCGGTGTAGGGGCAGATACGCAGTATTTT. Protein: CASSLRGDSGVGADTQYF. This chain joins TRBV5-1 and TRBJ2-3; 7 nucleotides line up with TRBD2. This CDR3 is built from 18 residues. Unmatched junction bases numbered 15, after V lost 1 base and J lost 4 bases. Per the germline V gene, CDR1 is SGHRS and CDR2 is YFSETQ.

This clone was observed a few times. The chain uses TRBV10-2 and TRBJ2-7, with 10 bases aligning to TRBD2. V lost 0 bases and J lost 0; bases outside the gene matches: 14. The CDR3 runs to 20 residues. Germline V gene sequence: CDR1 WSHSY, CDR2 SAAADI. CDR3 DNA: TGCGCCAGCAGTGAGTCCCCTTTAGTTGAGGGACTAGCGAGCTCCTACGAGCAGTACTTC. Its translation is CASSESPLVEGLASSYEQYF.

This chain joins TRBV10-3 and TRBJ1-1; D is unresolved. CDR1 ENHRY and CDR2 SYGVKD come from the germline V gene. The length of the CDR3 is 11 residues. With 10 bases removed from V and 10 bases from J, the gap between germline ends came to 16 bases. CDR3: CATGGDLGAFF. Written as DNA, the CDR3 is TGTGCCACGGGCGGGGATCTAGGAGCTTTCTTT.